The entry below describes one T cell receptor beta chain. The target antigen is unknown. The data stem from a study of cytomegalovirus exposure and HLA in healthy donors. Whole-study results and caveats: A later analysis linked more than 15,000 TCR beta sequences to HLA alleles at 0.05 false discovery rate. Altogether, about 160 TCR beta chains were recorded as cytomegalovirus-associated. Across HLA loci, a later analysis found differing TCR association rates, with DRB1 most and HLA-C fewest. Reportedly, a later analysis found an Asian-associated ancestry cluster had fewer N-insertions than the roughly 630-donor mean.

The CDR3 sequence is 11 residues long. Trimming shortened V by 8 bases and J by 5 bases, and 9 bases separated the two germline ends. The germline CDR1 and CDR2 sequences are ENHRY and SYGVKD. The PCR ran on 60 Vbeta and 13 Jbeta primers. Profiled with immunoSEQ multiplex PCR; TCRdb holds only in-frame clones, not every one. The table shows about 160,000 clones, with 70% to 80% occurring only once. The chain carries TRBV10-3 and TRBJ1-1, with D possibly TRBD1 on 6 matching bases. Sequencing input: PBMCs. This TCR came from a man aged 35 to 55 in good health and CMV-seronegative. The CDR3 DNA is TGTGCCATCGATAGGGGGACTGAAGCTTTCTTT. Protein sequence: CAIDRGTEAFF.